This is a list of T cell receptor beta chains from one sample in a study of cytotoxic CD8 clonotypes in ibrutinib-treated CLL. Profiled with immunoSEQ multiplex PCR; TCRdb holds only in-frame clones, not every one. This table has around 70,000 clones, under 70% appearing once. Specimen: PBMCs, collected after 12 months of ibrutinib treatment. Receptors originate from a human donor with chronic lymphocytic leukemia. Both conserved end residues are part of each CDR3. A D gene is named only where the DNA matches it firmly. Clone size appears in some rows only: once, few, many, or a class for an expanded clone.

abundance: -
v_gene: TRBV9
d_gene: -
j_gene: TRBJ2-2
CDR3nt: TGTGCCAGCAGCTCCCGGGTGAACACCGGGGAGCTGTTTTTT
CDR3aa: CASSSRVNTGELFF

abundance: few
v_gene: TRBV5-8
d_gene: TRBD1
j_gene: TRBJ1-2
CDR3nt: TGTGCCAGCAGCTTCCCAGGGGGGACAGGGGCCTTGGTCTATGGCTACACCTTC
CDR3aa: CASSFPGGTGALVYGYTF

abundance: -
v_gene: TRBV28
d_gene: -
j_gene: TRBJ1-5
CDR3nt: TGTGCCAGCAGTTCCCGCGGACAAGGTGTAATGAGCAATCAGCCCCAGCATTTT
CDR3aa: CASSSRGQGVMSNQPQHF

abundance: -
v_gene: TRBV6-5
d_gene: -
j_gene: TRBJ1-2
CDR3nt: TGTGCCAGCAGCCCACTAGGTTATGGCTACACCTTC
CDR3aa: CASSPLGYGYTF

abundance: -
v_gene: TRBV11-3
d_gene: -
j_gene: TRBJ2-1
CDR3nt: TGTGCCAGCAGCTTGGATGGACAGTTGAATGAGCAGTTCTTC
CDR3aa: CASSLDGQLNEQFF

abundance: -
v_gene: TRBV29-1
d_gene: -
j_gene: TRBJ2-3
CDR3nt: TGCAGCGTGAAACTACTAGCAAAAGATACGCAGTATTTT
CDR3aa: CSVKLLAKDTQYF

abundance: -
v_gene: TRBV5-1
d_gene: TRBD2
j_gene: TRBJ2-3
CDR3nt: TGCGCCAGCAGCTCCGGACTAGCGGGGCGGCAAGATACGCAGTATTTT
CDR3aa: CASSSGLAGRQDTQYF

abundance: -
v_gene: TRBV29-1
d_gene: -
j_gene: TRBJ2-3
CDR3nt: TGCAGCGTTGTAGGGGTAATCACAGATACGCAGTATTTT
CDR3aa: CSVVGVITDTQYF

abundance: -
v_gene: TRBV4-3
d_gene: TRBD2
j_gene: TRBJ2-2
CDR3nt: TGCGCCAGCAGCCAATCAGGACTAGTACAAAACACCGGGGAGCTGTTTTTT
CDR3aa: CASSQSGLVQNTGELFF

abundance: -
v_gene: TRBV5-1
d_gene: TRBD1
j_gene: TRBJ1-2
CDR3nt: TGCGCCAGCAGTAAAGGGGGCCTATCTAGGGGCTACACCTTC
CDR3aa: CASSKGGLSRGYTF

abundance: -
v_gene: TRBV7-8
d_gene: -
j_gene: TRBJ1-3
CDR3nt: TGTGCCAGCAGCTTGACCGGGCCCCCTGGAAACACCATATATTTT
CDR3aa: CASSLTGPPGNTIYF

abundance: -
v_gene: TRBV5-5
d_gene: TRBD1
j_gene: TRBJ1-2
CDR3nt: TGTGCCAGCAGCTTGTTTTCCGGACAGGGGGCAATAGTCTACACCTTC
CDR3aa: CASSLFSGQGAIVYTF

abundance: -
v_gene: TRBV11-2
d_gene: TRBD1
j_gene: TRBJ2-5
CDR3nt: TGTGCCAGCAGCTTAGACTCAGGGGGCCGGGAGACCCAGTACTTC
CDR3aa: CASSLDSGGRETQYF

abundance: -
v_gene: TRBV11-2
d_gene: TRBD1
j_gene: TRBJ2-5
CDR3nt: TGTGCCAGCAGCTTAGGGGCCAGGGGGCTGGAGACCCAGTACTTC
CDR3aa: CASSLGARGLETQYF

abundance: -
v_gene: TRBV19
d_gene: -
j_gene: TRBJ1-5
CDR3nt: TGTGCCAGTAGTATTGGGGGGGGTCAGCCCCAGCATTTT
CDR3aa: CASSIGGGQPQHF

abundance: -
v_gene: TRBV30
d_gene: -
j_gene: TRBJ1-4
CDR3nt: TGTGCCTGGACTAACGTCCCGAGAGGTGAAAAACTGTTTTTT
CDR3aa: CAWTNVPRGEKLFF

abundance: -
v_gene: TRBV5-6
d_gene: -
j_gene: TRBJ2-7
CDR3nt: TGTGCCAGCAGCTTGGGAGGGGGCTCCTACGAGCAGTACTTC
CDR3aa: CASSLGGGSYEQYF

abundance: -
v_gene: TRBV6-1
d_gene: TRBD1
j_gene: TRBJ2-5
CDR3nt: TGTGCCAGCAGCGGACAGGGGAACACGAAGACCCAGTACTTC
CDR3aa: CASSGQGNTKTQYF